This T cell receptor beta chain stems from a study of T cell responses to AZD1222 COVID-19 vaccine. Using immunoSEQ multiplex PCR, the repertoire was profiled, and TCRdb retains in-frame clones only, with some absent. The table records some 120,000 clones, 88% of them present only once. The sequencing here drew on peripheral blood, taken on day 0 of AZD1222 vaccination. This receptor was identified in an adult in good health.

Written as DNA, the CDR3 is TGTGCCAGCACCCCGGACGGTGAGGGGAATCAGCCCCAGCATTTT. It translates to CASTPDGEGNQPQHF. This chain uses TRBV6-2 or TRBV6-3 with TRBJ1-5, with a tentative D call TRBD1 (5 bases). The germline V gene encodes CDR1 MNHEY and CDR2 SVGEGT. This CDR3 contains 15 residues. V was cut by 7 bases and J by 4 bases, with 17 bases left in between.